The 30 T cell receptor beta chains below were found in one sample sequenced in a study of blood T cell repertoires in COVID-19. Generated by immunoSEQ multiplex PCR, the TCRdb table keeps only in-frame clones and is missing some. Of about 230,000 clones listed, about 90% are singletons. The sample consisted of peripheral blood. These receptors originate from a man aged 25-40 years with COVID-19, enrolled during active disease.

Here the CDR3 DNA reads TGTGCCAGCTCAGGTGTAAATGAGCAGTTCTTC. This gives the protein CASSGVNEQFF. The J gene is TRBJ2-1, the V gene TRBV6-5, with no clear D. V was clipped by 8 bases and J by 7 bases, with 9 bases between them. Germline V gives CDR1 MNHEY, CDR2 SVGAGI. The CDR3 length is 11 residues.

The genes are TRBV5-1 and TRBJ1-3; D not resolved. Germline CDR1 is SGHRS and CDR2 is YFSETQ. CDR3 length equals 14 residues. Deletions cut 3 bases from V and 0 bases from J, with 7 bases between. This CDR3 is CASSSSDSGNTIYF. DNA for the CDR3: TGCGCCAGCAGCTCAAGCGACTCTGGAAACACCATATATTTT. The whole variable domain, filled in from reference TRBV5-1 and TRBJ1-3, reads KAGVTQTPRYLIKTRGQQVTLSCSPISGHRSVSWYQQTPGQGLQFLFEYFSETQRNKGNFPGRFSGRQFSNSRSEMNVSTLELGDSALYLCASSSSDSGNTIYFGEGSWLTVV.

The chain has TRBV2 and TRBJ1-5; the match to TRBD1 covers 8 bases. This CDR3 spans 16 amino acids. The V and J ends lost 1 base and 6 bases, in that order; junction bases with no gene match: 8. The germline CDR1 and CDR2 sequences are SNHLY and FYNNEI. The CDR3 spells CASSEVGGDRGQPQHF. DNA of the CDR3: TGTGCCAGCAGTGAAGTCGGAGGAGACAGGGGTCAGCCCCAGCATTTT.

The CDR3 DNA follows: TGTGCCAGTCAGCCGGGACAGGGTTCCTATGGCTACACCTTC. Translating gives CASQPGQGSYGYTF. This chain links TRBV19 with TRBJ1-2, with TRBD1 matching over 9 bases. The CDR3 covers 14 residues. The trim removed 8 bases at V and 4 bases at J, leaving 8 bases unmatched. In germline, CDR1 is LNHDA, CDR2 SQIVND (reference sequence).

The chain joins TRBV4-2 to TRBJ2-1; tentatively, D is TRBD2 (6 bases). The germline V gene encodes CDR1 LGHNA and CDR2 YNFKEQ. CDR3 size: 15 residues. With 0 bases removed from V and 4 bases from J, the gap between germline ends came to 10 bases. The CDR3 region is CASSQETGVYNEQFF. In nucleotides, the CDR3 is TGTGCCAGCAGCCAAGAAACGGGAGTGTACAATGAGCAGTTCTTC.

The chain joins TRBV7-2 to TRBJ1-2; TRBD1 might be the D (6 bases). V was pared by 6 bases and J by 5 bases, with 13 bases between. The CDR3 is 13 amino acids. CDR1 and CDR2 from the germline V gene are SGHTA and FQGNSA. CDR3 loop: CASSPGVGYGYTF. CDR3 coding DNA: TGTGCCAGCAGTCCAGGGGTAGGGTATGGCTACACCTTC.

The V gene is TRBV18, the J gene TRBJ2-1; 12 nucleotides line up with TRBD2. Germline CDR1 and CDR2: KGHSH and LQKENI. This CDR3 contains 16 residues. V was pared by 1 base and J by 9 bases, with 7 bases of the junction left unmatched. CDR3 nucleotides: TGTGCCAGCTCACCACGGTCTAGCGGGGGGGAAGGTGAGCAGTTCTTC. Protein: CASSPRSSGGEGEQFF.

For this clone: An end of the junction does not agree with germline; a read error may underlie this. The rearrangement uses TRBV5-1 and TRBJ2-6, with 7 bases lining up with TRBD1. Per germline, CDR1 SGHRS and CDR2 YFSETQ. The CDR3 has 12 amino acids. This CDR3 is CASSLGQGLLSF. As DNA, the CDR3 is TGCGCCAGCAGCTTGGGACAGGGTCTCTTGTCTTTC.

The chain recombines TRBV7-9 with TRBJ1-1; D ambiguous. The CDR3 is made up of 14 amino acids. Per germline, CDR1 SEHNR and CDR2 FQNEAQ (reference sequence). V lost 3 bases, J lost 1 base, and 9 bases lay in between. The DNA of the CDR3 is TGTGCCAGCAGCTTGTCCTGGCCGAACACTGAAGCTTTCTTT. Its translation: CASSLSWPNTEAFF.

The CDR3 is CASSFTGTANTEAFF. The DNA for the CDR3 is TGTGCCAGCAGCTTTACCGGGACAGCGAACACTGAAGCTTTCTTT. The gene calls are TRBV7-2 and TRBJ1-1, with 7 nucleotides matching TRBD1. V dropped 3 bases and J dropped 1; count of bases not matched to a gene: 5. Germline lookup yields CDR1 SGHTA and CDR2 FQGNSA. This CDR3 is built from 15 residues. The variable domain in full, with the rest retrieved from reference TRBV7-2 and TRBJ1-1, is GAGVSQSPSNKVTEKGKDVELRCDPISGHTALYWYRQSLGQGLEFLIYFQGNSAPDKSGLPSDRFSAERTGGSVSTLTIQRTQQEDSAVYLCASSFTGTANTEAFFGQGTRLTVV.

The chain employs TRBV19 and TRBJ2-7; TRBD1 agrees at 9 bases. V lost 11 bases to trimming and J lost 7 bases; unmatched junction nucleotides: 9. The CDR3 is 12 amino acids. Germline loops: CDR1 LNHDA, CDR2 SQIVND (reference sequence). This chain's CDR3 is CASGTGKGEQYF. The CDR3 coding sequence is TGTGCCTCCGGGACAGGGAAGGGGGAGCAGTACTTC.

This chain's CDR3 is CASSSTGEPNYGYTF. As DNA, the CDR3 is TGCGCCAGCAGCTCTACAGGGGAGCCTAACTATGGCTACACCTTC. The gene calls are TRBV5-1 and TRBJ1-2, with 7 bases lining up with TRBD1. Per the germline V gene, CDR1 is SGHRS and CDR2 is YFSETQ. Losses at the gene ends were 3 bases for V and 0 bases for J; bases not matched to a gene: 5. This CDR3 comprises 15 residues.

The chain recombines TRBV4-2 with TRBJ2-1; 13 nucleotides align to TRBD2. Germline V gene data show CDR1 as LGHNA and CDR2 as YNFKEQ. The CDR3 runs 17 residues. Losses at the gene ends were 2 bases for V and 5 bases for J; bases not matched to a gene: 6. The CDR3 is CASSQWAGLAGNNEQFF. DNA of the CDR3: TGTGCCAGCAGCCAATGGGCGGGACTAGCGGGAAACAATGAGCAGTTCTTC.

The chain couples TRBV27 to TRBJ1-5, with 7 bases identical to TRBD1. Germline loops: CDR1 MNHEY, CDR2 SMNVEV (reference sequence). V lost 3 bases, J lost 1 base, and 6 bases stayed unmatched. The CDR3 runs to 16 residues. The CDR3 spells CASSFYRGGSNQPQHF. CDR3 nucleotide sequence: TGTGCCAGCAGTTTCTACAGGGGTGGGAGCAATCAGCCCCAGCATTTT.

Note on this clone: One junction end does not reproduce the germline sequence, and a read error may be involved. This chain uses TRBV3-1 (or the pseudogene TRBV3-2) with TRBJ2-5; 13 nucleotides match TRBD2. Germline lookup yields CDR1 LGHDT and CDR2 YNNKEL (reference sequence). This CDR3 region has 17 residues. This CDR3 reads CASIQGTSGDHQETQYF. The CDR3 DNA follows: TGTGCCAGCATCCAAGGGACTAGCGGGGATCACCAAGAGACCCAGTACTTC.

This clone was picked up a small number of times. This rearrangement joins TRBV27 to TRBJ1-2; maybe TRBD1 (5 bases). The ends were cut back, 5 bases at V and 4 bases at J, with 14 bases in the middle. Per the germline V gene, CDR1 is MNHEY and CDR2 is SMNVEV (reference sequence). The length of the CDR3 is 14 residues. This CDR3 is CASSPMTDLYGYTF. CDR3 DNA sequence: TGTGCCAGCAGTCCGATGACAGACCTCTATGGCTACACCTTC.

The chain joins TRBV7-2 to TRBJ2-7, with 8 bases lining up with TRBD2. V trimming: 3 bases; J trimming: 5 bases; junction bases outside the gene matches: 6. Per germline, CDR1 SGHTA and CDR2 FQGNSA. CDR3 length: 14 residues. The CDR3 DNA reads TGTGCCAGCAGCTTGGACGGGGGGGCCCACGAGCAGTACTTC. Protein sequence: CASSLDGGAHEQYF.

The V and J genes are TRBV11-3 and TRBJ1-4; 9 positions match TRBD1. Germline V gives CDR1 SGHNT, CDR2 YENEEA. This CDR3 has 17 residues. V lost 5 bases to trimming and J lost 0 bases; unmatched junction nucleotides: 7. For the CDR3, the DNA is TGTGCCAGCAGCCCGTCCCGGGACAGGGCAACTAATGAAAAACTGTTTTTT. Its protein product is CASSPSRDRATNEKLFF. The full variable domain, with the rest looked up from reference TRBV11-3 and TRBJ1-4, is EAGVVQSPRYKIIEKKQPVAFWCNPISGHNTLYWYLQNLGQGPELLIRYENEEAVDDSQLPKDRFSAERLKGVDSTLKIQPAELGDSAVYLCASSPSRDRATNEKLFFGSGTQLSVL.

In its sample, this clone was seen once. The chain joins TRBV5-6 to TRBJ1-2; 8 nucleotides align to TRBD1. The V segment lost 0 bases and the J segment 4 bases; nucleotides outside the gene matches: 8. The germline CDR1 and CDR2 sequences are SGHDT and YYEEEE. The CDR3 is 16 residues long. The CDR3 here is CASSLERWTGSYGYTF. In DNA form, the CDR3 reads TGTGCCAGCAGCTTGGAGCGGTGGACAGGGTCCTATGGCTACACCTTC. Looking up the rest from reference TRBV5-6 and TRBJ1-2 gives the full variable domain: DAGVTQSPTHLIKTRGQQVTLRCSPKSGHDTVSWYQQALGQGPQFIFQYYEEEERQRGNFPDRFSGHQFPNYSSELNVNALLLGDSALYLCASSLERWTGSYGYTFGSGTRLTVV.

This chain connects TRBV5-5 to TRBJ2-2; 10 nucleotides line up with TRBD2. Germline V lookup: CDR1 SGHKS, CDR2 YYEKEE (reference sequence). With 2 bases clipped from V and 2 bases from J, the junction kept 3 bases outside the gene matches. The CDR3 length is 16 residues. The CDR3 DNA is TGTGCCAGCAGCTTCGGACTAGCGGCTAACACCGGGGAGCTGTTTTTT. Amino acid sequence: CASSFGLAANTGELFF.

This chain links TRBV7-3 with TRBJ1-6; 8 bases align to TRBD1. Germline CDR1 reads SGHTA; CDR2 reads FQGTGA. The CDR3 consists of 16 residues. V gave up 4 bases and J gave up 5 bases; unmatched junction bases: 7. Written as DNA, the CDR3 is TGTGCCAGCAGCTCCCAGGGGGCCGGAGATAATTCACCCCTCCACTTT. It is translated as CASSSQGAGDNSPLHF.

The J gene is TRBJ1-4, the V gene TRBV19; D unclear. The germline CDR1 and CDR2 sequences are LNHDA and SQIVND (reference sequence). V was shortened by 4 bases and J by 7 bases, with 16 bases between the two germline ends. The CDR3 is 15 residues long. This CDR3 reads CASSRLSRGGEKLFF. DNA for the CDR3: TGTGCCAGTAGTAGGTTGAGCCGGGGTGGTGAAAAACTGTTTTTT.

The chain uses TRBV27 and TRBJ2-7; 8 bases are a match to TRBD1. The CDR3 extends over 15 amino acids. J lost 0 bases, V lost 6 bases, and 7 bases had no gene match. Germline values: CDR1 MNHEY, CDR2 SMNVEV (reference sequence). CDR3 coding DNA: TGTGCCAGCAGACCCGACAGGGGTCCCTCCTACGAGCAGTACTTC. As protein: CASRPDRGPSYEQYF.

The chain employs TRBV4-3 and TRBJ1-2; possible D gene TRBD1, 6 bases. The ends were cut back, 0 bases at V and 8 bases at J, with 16 bases in the middle. The CDR3 runs 15 residues. Germline V gene sequence: CDR1 LGHNA, CDR2 YSLEER. The CDR3 is CASSQDANRESGYTF. The CDR3 DNA reads TGCGCCAGCAGCCAAGATGCTAACAGGGAGTCGGGCTACACCTTC.

The chain combines TRBV4-2 with TRBJ1-5, with D uncertain. CDR1 and CDR2 (germline): LGHNA, YNFKEQ. The CDR3 covers 15 residues. Trimming cost V 0 bases and J 3 bases, with 9 bases left between them. CDR3 nucleotide sequence: TGTGCCAGCAGCCAAGACTCGGGTCCCAATCAGCCCCAGCATTTT. Protein sequence: CASSQDSGPNQPQHF.

This clone was seen more than once but under ten times. The chain links TRBV5-1 to TRBJ2-1; TRBD1 aligns across 8 bases. CDR1 SGHRS and CDR2 YFSETQ come from the germline V gene. The CDR3 length is 16 residues. V gave up 4 bases and J gave up 6 bases; unmatched junction bases: 12. In DNA form, the CDR3 reads TGCGCCAGCAGCCCTTCTCCGGGGACAGGTTTCAATGAGCAGTTCTTC. Protein product: CASSPSPGTGFNEQFF. Drawing the rest from reference TRBV5-1 and TRBJ2-1, the complete variable domain is KAGVTQTPRYLIKTRGQQVTLSCSPISGHRSVSWYQQTPGQGLQFLFEYFSETQRNKGNFPGRFSGRQFSNSRSEMNVSTLELGDSALYLCASSPSPGTGFNEQFFGPGTRLTVL.

The J gene is TRBJ1-2, the V gene TRBV7-3; 9 nucleotides agree with TRBD1. J lost 5 bases, V lost 5 bases, and 9 bases had no gene match. Germline V gene lookup returns CDR1 SGHTA and CDR2 FQGTGA. The CDR3 spans 15 residues. CDR3 DNA: TGTGCCAGCAGCCTTCTCGGACAGGGGAGTTATGGCTACACCTTC. The encoded protein is CASSLLGQGSYGYTF.

The rearrangement links TRBV19 to TRBJ2-7; TRBD1 matches at 10 bases. CDR1 is LNHDA and CDR2 is SQIVND in the germline V gene (reference sequence). The CDR3 totals 14 residues. With 3 bases clipped from V and 3 bases from J, the junction kept 2 bases outside the gene matches. The CDR3 here is CASSIWDRGYEQYF. The CDR3, as DNA: TGTGCCAGTAGTATCTGGGACAGGGGCTACGAGCAGTACTTC.

The genes are TRBV2 and TRBJ2-7; 8 positions match TRBD1. Germline CDR1 and CDR2: SNHLY and FYNNEI. CDR3 length: 11 amino acids. Trimming cost V 10 bases and J 6 bases; bases outside gene matches: 5. CDR3: CATGTGPEQYF. CDR3 nucleotide sequence: TGTGCCACAGGGACAGGTCCCGAGCAGTACTTC.

The chain is built from TRBV10-3 and TRBJ1-1; D is unclear. This CDR3 comprises 15 residues. CDR1 is ENHRY and CDR2 is SYGVKD in the germline V gene. Deletions cut 4 bases from V and 0 bases from J, with 12 bases between. The CDR3 loop reads CAISGHTSMNTEAFF. CDR3 nucleotide sequence: TGTGCCATCAGTGGTCATACCAGTATGAACACTGAAGCTTTCTTT.